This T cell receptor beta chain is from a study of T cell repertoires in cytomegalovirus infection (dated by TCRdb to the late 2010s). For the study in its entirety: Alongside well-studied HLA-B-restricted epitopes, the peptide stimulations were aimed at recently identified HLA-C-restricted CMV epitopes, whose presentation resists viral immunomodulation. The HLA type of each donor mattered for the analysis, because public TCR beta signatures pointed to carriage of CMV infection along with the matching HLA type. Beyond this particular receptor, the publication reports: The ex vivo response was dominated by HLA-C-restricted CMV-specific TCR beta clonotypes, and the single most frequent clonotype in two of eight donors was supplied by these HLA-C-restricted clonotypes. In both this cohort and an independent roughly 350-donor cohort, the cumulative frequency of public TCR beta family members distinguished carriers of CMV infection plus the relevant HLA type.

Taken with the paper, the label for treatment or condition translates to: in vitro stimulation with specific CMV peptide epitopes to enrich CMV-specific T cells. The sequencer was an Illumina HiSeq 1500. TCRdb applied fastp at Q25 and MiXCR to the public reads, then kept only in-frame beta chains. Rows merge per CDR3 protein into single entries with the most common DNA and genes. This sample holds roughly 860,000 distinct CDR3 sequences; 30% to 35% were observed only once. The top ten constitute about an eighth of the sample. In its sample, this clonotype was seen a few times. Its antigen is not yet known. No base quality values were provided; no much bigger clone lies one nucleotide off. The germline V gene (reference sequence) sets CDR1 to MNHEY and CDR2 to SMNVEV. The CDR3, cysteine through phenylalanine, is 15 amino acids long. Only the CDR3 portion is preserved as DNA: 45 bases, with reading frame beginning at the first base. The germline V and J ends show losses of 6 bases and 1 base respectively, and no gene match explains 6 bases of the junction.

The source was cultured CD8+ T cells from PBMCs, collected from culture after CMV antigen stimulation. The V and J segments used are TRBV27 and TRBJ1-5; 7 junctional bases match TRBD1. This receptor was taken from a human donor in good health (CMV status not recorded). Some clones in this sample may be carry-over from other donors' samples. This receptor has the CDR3 CASSRGGSSNQPQHF. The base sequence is TGTGCCAGCAGCAGAGGGGGCTCCAGCAATCAGCCCCAGCATTTT.